Shown below are 20 T cell receptor beta chains from a single sample sequenced in a study of T-cell memory formation after mild COVID-19. One entry per CDR3 protein, called by TCRdb with MiXCR from the 5' RACE reads. Counted here are hundreds of thousands of distinct CDR3 sequences, more than 15% occurring once; the ten biggest clones make up more than 10%. Sample: PBMCs or a T cell subset sorted from them (not recorded which). The receptors were gathered from an adult woman who had mild COVID-19 (a few samples of this study predate the infection). Cell type and time point are not known.

The chain couples TRBV10-3 to TRBJ1-3; D gene unclear. Trimming took 4 bases from V and 2 from J, leaving 12 bases between them. Germline V gene sequence: CDR1 ENHRY, CDR2 SYGVKD. This CDR3 region has 15 residues. The CDR3 DNA sequence: TGTGCCATCAGTGGCCAGGAAGGGACTGGAAACACCATATATTTT. Its protein product is CAISGQEGTGNTIYF.

The chain employs TRBV5-1 and TRBJ1-2; D may be TRBD1 (6 bases). The CDR3 extends over 14 amino acids. From germline, CDR1 is SGHRS and CDR2 YFSETQ. V lost 0 bases to trimming and J lost 6 bases, with 12 bases between them. The CDR3 bases are TGCGCCAGCAGCTTGGTTGGGGGCGGGAATGGCTACACCTTC. This gives the protein CASSLVGGGNGYTF.

In its sample, this clonotype was seen a few times. The germline gene is not matched at one end of the junction; a read error may be the cause. The chain combines TRBV7-9 with TRBJ1-2, with 9 positions matching TRBD1. The CDR3 loop spans 15 amino acids. The V gene's germline CDR1 is SEHNR and CDR2 FQNEAQ (reference sequence). The CDR3 DNA reads as TGTGCCAGCAGCACCCGGGACAGGGACCCTCAGGGCCTCCACTTC. Protein product: CASSTRDRDPQGLHF.

The J gene is TRBJ1-4, the V gene TRBV7-9, with a tentative D call TRBD1 (6 bases). Per germline, CDR1 SEHNR and CDR2 FQNEAQ (reference sequence). This CDR3 comprises 15 residues. V lost 5 bases and J 6 bases, leaving 16 bases between the germline ends. The CDR3 DNA reads as TGTGCCAGCAGCGGAACGGACAGAAGCTATGAAAAACTGTTTTTT. Its protein product is CASSGTDRSYEKLFF.

This clonotype was detected ten times or more. V and J are TRBV5-6 and TRBJ2-1, with 7 bases matching TRBD2. Losses at the gene ends were 3 bases for V and 8 bases for J; bases not matched to a gene: 11. Germline assignment: CDR1 SGHDT and CDR2 YYEEEE. CDR3 length: 15 amino acids. The CDR3 loop reads CASSSKREVFDEQFF. CDR3 DNA: TGTGCCAGCAGCTCTAAGCGGGAAGTTTTCGATGAGCAGTTCTTC. Supplemented by reference TRBV5-6 and TRBJ2-1, the full variable domain reads DAGVTQSPTHLIKTRGQQVTLRCSPKSGHDTVSWYQQALGQGPQFIFQYYEEEERQRGNFPDRFSGHQFPNYSSELNVNALLLGDSALYLCASSSKREVFDEQFFGPGTRLTVL.

This clonotype was seen ten or more times. The chain joins TRBV4-1 to TRBJ2-7, with TRBD1 identical over 10 bases. The length of the CDR3 is 17 residues. CDR1 MGHRA and CDR2 YSYEKL come from the germline V gene. V lost 2 bases and J lost 1; bases outside the gene matches: 8. Written as DNA, the CDR3 is TGCGCCAGCAGCCAACCTCCGGGACAGGGGTTTTCCTACGAGCAGTACTTC. Amino acid sequence: CASSQPPGQGFSYEQYF.

V gene TRBV15 combines with J gene TRBJ2-2; maybe TRBD2 (5 bases). CDR1 is LNHNV and CDR2 is YYDKDF in the germline V gene (reference sequence). CDR3 length: 18 amino acids. V lost 0 bases and J lost 1, with 15 bases in between. As DNA, the CDR3 is TGTGCCACCAGCAGAGATGTTTATCGGCGGGTGAACACCGGGGAGCTGTTTTTT. Its protein product is CATSRDVYRRVNTGELFF. Full variable domain (rest looked up from reference TRBV15 and TRBJ2-2): DAMVIQNPRYQVTQFGKPVTLSCSQTLNHNVMYWYQQKSSQAPKLLFHYYDKDFNNEADTPDNFQSRRPNTSFCFLDIRSPGLGDTAMYLCATSRDVYRRVNTGELFFGEGSRLTVL.

The chain couples TRBV9 to TRBJ2-7, with a possible D match to TRBD1 (5 bases). Germline V gives CDR1 SGDLS, CDR2 YYNGEE. V shed 4 bases and J shed 2 bases, with 16 bases lying between them. This CDR3 comprises 15 residues. The DNA of the CDR3 is TGTGCCAGCAGCCCCCGGTCAGGGCTAACCTACGAGCAGTACTTC. Its protein is CASSPRSGLTYEQYF.

There are a few counts of this clonotype. CDR3 sequence (DNA): TGTGCCACCAGCACCAAGACCTCCTACGAGCAGTACTTC. Encoded protein: CATSTKTSYEQYF. The chain is built from TRBV15 and TRBJ2-7, with D unclear. The germline V gene encodes CDR1 LNHNV and CDR2 YYDKDF (reference sequence). V lost 4 bases, J lost 0 bases, and 7 bases lay in between. The CDR3 extends over 13 amino acids.

This clonotype was detected a few times. The chain couples TRBV3-1 to TRBJ2-1, with 14 bases aligning to TRBD2. This CDR3 has 19 residues. Germline V gene lookup returns CDR1 LGHDT and CDR2 YNNKEL (reference sequence). V gave up 4 bases and J gave up 1 base; unmatched junction bases: 9. The CDR3 coding sequence is TGTGCCAGCAGCCCTCGTTTCGGGACTAGCGGGGGTTCCTACAATGAGCAGTTCTTC. Residues: CASSPRFGTSGGSYNEQFF.

Worth noting for this clonotype: A read error may be the cause here, since a much bigger clone is one base away. This rearrangement joins TRBV12-3 or TRBV12-4 to TRBJ2-1; 15 bases are shared with TRBD2. This CDR3 comprises 15 residues. V shed 6 bases and J 8 bases; nucleotides not matched to a gene: 5. CDR3 bases: TGTGCCAGCAGCTGGACTAGCGGGAGGGGTGATGAGCAGTTCTTC. It specifies CASSWTSGRGDEQFF.

The table lists this clonotype with a few counts. This chain links TRBV6-5 with TRBJ1-6; D ambiguous. This CDR3 comprises 14 residues. The V and J ends lost 6 bases and 6 bases respectively, with 12 bases between them. Per germline, CDR1 MNHEY and CDR2 SVGAGI. CDR3 amino acids: CASRHQEPNSPLHF. CDR3 nucleotides: TGTGCCAGCAGGCATCAGGAGCCTAATTCACCCCTCCACTTT.

V usage is TRBV2 and J usage is TRBJ2-7, with D tentatively TRBD2 (6 bases). The CDR3 length is 15 residues. Germline V lookup: CDR1 SNHLY, CDR2 FYNNEI. Trimming removed 6 bases at V and 0 bases at J, with 15 bases between. The CDR3 here is CASRREQGLSYEQYF. CDR3 bases: TGTGCCAGCAGGAGAGAGCAGGGACTCTCCTACGAGCAGTACTTC.

The chain uses TRBV6-5 and TRBJ1-2; D not resolved. Trimming cost V 4 bases and J 4 bases, with 19 bases left between them. Germline V gene lookup returns CDR1 MNHEY and CDR2 SVGAGI. This CDR3 spans 16 amino acids. The CDR3 spells CASSSPVGDMLYGYTF. Written as DNA, the CDR3 is TGTGCCAGCAGTTCCCCGGTGGGAGACATGCTCTATGGCTACACCTTC.

The chain employs TRBV30 and TRBJ1-2; 9 nucleotides align to TRBD1. The CDR3 covers 13 residues. The germline V gene has CDR1 GTSNPN and CDR2 SVGIG (reference sequence). After removal of 8 bases from V and 7 bases from J, the junction contained 11 bases not matched to a gene. The chain's CDR3 is CATDLQGAGGYTF. Written as DNA, the CDR3 is TGTGCCACCGATTTACAGGGGGCGGGTGGCTACACCTTC.

The J gene is TRBJ2-3, the V gene TRBV7-3; D gene ambiguous. V was shortened by 3 bases and J by 1 base, with 11 bases between the two germline ends. Looked up from germline, CDR1 is SGHTA and CDR2 is FQGTGA. The CDR3 length is 15 residues. The CDR3: CASSFRAGGTDTQYF. CDR3 sequence (DNA): TGTGCCAGCAGCTTCCGGGCAGGCGGCACAGATACGCAGTATTTT.

This clonotype was picked up a small number of times. This chain connects TRBV6-5 to TRBJ1-2; no definite D call. Germline CDR1 and CDR2: MNHEY and SVGAGI. CDR3 length equals 13 residues. V lost 0 bases and J 2 bases, leaving 4 bases between the germline ends. The CDR3 bases are TGTGCCAGCAGTTACTCGCAGAACTATGGCTACACCTTC. Protein: CASSYSQNYGYTF.

The CDR3 is CASSPRIGVNTEAFF. The CDR3 bases are TGTGCCAGCTCACCACGTATAGGGGTGAACACTGAAGCTTTCTTT. V gene TRBV18 combines with J gene TRBJ1-1; tentatively, D is TRBD1 (5 bases). CDR3 size: 15 residues. Between the trimmed V and J ends, which lost 1 base and 0 bases, there was a span of 9 bases. Germline-derived CDR1 and CDR2 are KGHSH and LQKENI.

This clonotype was observed a handful of times. J is TRBJ1-5 and V is TRBV18; D gene unclear. V was clipped by 2 bases and J by 4 bases, with 9 bases between them. Germline V gene sequence: CDR1 KGHSH, CDR2 LQKENI. The CDR3 extends over 14 amino acids. CDR3 sequence reads: CASSPSERNQPQHF. In nucleotides, the CDR3 is TGTGCCAGCTCACCATCGGAGAGAAATCAGCCCCAGCATTTT. The variable domain in full, with the rest retrieved from reference TRBV18 and TRBJ1-5, is NAGVMQNPRHLVRRRGQEARLRCSPMKGHSHVYWYRQLPEEGLKFMVYLQKENIIDESGMPKERFSAEFPKEGPSILRIQQVVRGDSAAYFCASSPSERNQPQHFGDGTRLSIL.

This clonotype appeared a few times. The rearrangement uses TRBV6-5 and TRBJ2-1; 13 bases fit TRBD2. The CDR3 loop spans 16 amino acids. The trim removed 5 bases at V and 8 bases at J, leaving 9 bases unmatched. The germline CDR1 and CDR2 sequences are MNHEY and SVGAGI. The CDR3 is CASSTWTSGSPYEQFF. As DNA, the CDR3 is TGTGCCAGCAGTACCTGGACTAGCGGGAGCCCTTATGAGCAGTTCTTC.